This TCR beta chain derives from a study of blood T cells in healthy people across ages. Broader study findings: A strong correlation was found between TCR beta diversity and the percentage of naive T cells.

A second PCR, run for about 6 to 11 cycles, used a sample-barcoded 5' primer plus a J-beta primer mix. From the 5' RACE reads, TCRdb called clonotypes with MiXCR, one entry per CDR3 protein. The repertoire consists of roughly 2 million distinct CDR3 sequences, with around 48% occurring once and the leading ten covering approximately 2.1%. Concerning this clonotype: Its antigen is still unknown.

The CDR3 loop spans 15 amino acids. V was trimmed by 0 bases and J by 5 bases, leaving 13 bases between them. CDR1 is MGHRA and CDR2 is YSYEKL in the germline V gene. Sample: blood. The origin of this receptor is a woman between 40 and 55 years old in good health. This rearrangement joins TRBV4-1 to TRBJ1-2; D is undetermined. The CDR3 protein is CASSQESATRYGYTF. CDR3 coding DNA: TGCGCCAGCAGCCAAGAGTCTGCAACCCGATATGGCTACACCTTC.